The 18 T cell receptor beta chains given below trace back to one sample, sequenced in a study of blood T cell repertoires in COVID-19. Clones were read by immunoSEQ multiplex PCR, and TCRdb kept only the in-frame ones, dropping some. The sample lists tens of thousands of clones; roughly 80% were seen once. Sequencing was done on a sample of PBMCs or T cells enriched from blood (not recorded which). These receptors originate from a woman between 35 and 50 years old with acute COVID-19.

This chain uses TRBV5-1 with TRBJ2-5; TRBD2 matches at 12 bases. Germline V gives CDR1 SGHRS, CDR2 YFSETQ. The CDR3 length is 14 residues. J was trimmed by 8 bases and V by 2 bases; bases with no gene match: 4. The CDR3 loop is CASSFASGGDTQYF. CDR3 coding DNA: TGCGCCAGCAGCTTCGCTAGCGGGGGGGACACCCAGTACTTC.

The chain carries TRBV6-5 and TRBJ2-5; 9 nucleotides match TRBD2. CDR3 length equals 14 residues. J gave up 5 bases and V 6 bases, and 7 bases lay outside the gene matches. Germline CDR1 reads MNHEY; CDR2 reads SVGAGI. This CDR3 is CASSRGGAWETQYF. The CDR3 DNA reads TGTGCCAGCAGCCGCGGGGGGGCCTGGGAGACCCAGTACTTC.

DNA of the CDR3: TGTGCCAGCAGTTTAAACAGGGATCAGCCCCAGCATTTT. Translated, it gives CASSLNRDQPQHF. The rearrangement links TRBV28 to TRBJ1-5; a weak D match, TRBD1 (6 bases). CDR1 is MDHEN and CDR2 is SYDVKM in the germline V gene. The CDR3 contains 13 residues. Trimming pared 2 bases from V and 5 bases from J, leaving 7 bases between.

There are a few counts of this clone. V usage is TRBV29-1 and J usage is TRBJ1-5; 8 nucleotides line up with TRBD1. There are 14 residues in the CDR3. J gave up 7 bases and V 4 bases, and 9 bases lay outside the gene matches. The germline V gene encodes CDR1 SQVTM and CDR2 ANQGSEA. CDR3 nucleotides: TGCAGCGTTGCGGACAGGGTGAATGGGCAGCCCCAGCATTTT. Translated, it gives CSVADRVNGQPQHF.

The V gene is TRBV28, the J gene TRBJ1-6; TRBD1 matches 12 bases. The V gene end was trimmed by 7 bases and the J gene end by 9 bases; junction bases not matched to a gene: 4. This CDR3 has 14 amino acids. Germline V CDR1 and CDR2: MDHEN, SYDVKM. The CDR3 spells CASTGTGGVSPLHF. CDR3 in DNA: TGTGCCAGCACCGGGACAGGGGGCGTTTCACCCCTCCACTTT.

The CDR3 loop is CASSPREYEQFF. CDR3 nucleotide sequence: TGTGCCAGCAGCCCCCGTGAGTATGAGCAGTTCTTC. This chain joins TRBV7-9 and TRBJ2-1; D not resolved. The CDR3 has 12 amino acids. Trimming took 5 bases from V and 8 from J, leaving 10 bases between them. From germline, CDR1 is SEHNR and CDR2 FQNEAQ (reference sequence).

The gene calls are TRBV10-2 and TRBJ1-2, with TRBD1 matching over 7 bases. The CDR3 spans 13 residues. The germline gives CDR1 WSHSY, CDR2 SAAADI. The junction had 10 bases not matched to a gene; V was cut back by 10 bases and J by 5 bases. The CDR3 nucleotides read TGCGCCACTTACTTCGGGACAGCGTATGGCTACACCTTC. Amino acid sequence: CATYFGTAYGYTF.

The chain couples TRBV5-6 to TRBJ1-6; D not certain. Deletions cut 5 bases from V and 3 bases from J, with 15 bases between. CDR3 size: 16 residues. Germline V gives CDR1 SGHDT, CDR2 YYEEEE. The CDR3 here is CASRKVTTLYNSPLHF. The CDR3, as DNA: TGTGCCAGCAGAAAGGTGACAACTCTCTATAATTCACCCCTCCACTTT.

This chain joins TRBV7-9 and TRBJ2-1; possible D gene TRBD2, 5 bases. Germline lookup yields CDR1 SEHNR and CDR2 FQNEAQ (reference sequence). Trimming pared 3 bases from V and 6 bases from J, leaving 15 bases between. The CDR3 totals 15 residues. The CDR3 protein is CASSFIGGPTNEQFF. CDR3 sequence (DNA): TGTGCCAGCAGCTTTATTGGCGGGCCAACCAATGAGCAGTTCTTC.

This chain uses TRBV30 with TRBJ1-5; TRBD1 aligns across 8 bases. Losses at the gene ends were 7 bases for V and 1 base for J; bases not matched to a gene: 15. CDR3 length: 17 amino acids. Germline values: CDR1 GTSNPN, CDR2 SVGIG (reference sequence). The CDR3 spells CALLRDRGSSSNQPQHF. CDR3 in DNA: TGTGCCTTACTCCGTGACAGGGGATCGTCAAGCAATCAGCCCCAGCATTTT.

This clone was seen a few times. This chain links TRBV28 with TRBJ1-2, with D unresolved. Trimming took 4 bases from V and 8 from J, leaving 20 bases between them. Germline CDR1 reads MDHEN; CDR2 reads SYDVKM. This CDR3 has 15 amino acids. CDR3 sequence (DNA): TGTGCCAGCAGTTCCGGATCTGGGTCGACTGGGGGCTACACCTTC. Translated, it gives CASSSGSGSTGGYTF.

The rearrangement links TRBV6-1 to TRBJ1-1; D is possibly TRBD1 (5 bases). The CDR3 extends over 13 amino acids. Looked up from germline, CDR1 is MNHNS and CDR2 is SASEGT. V gave up 0 bases and J gave up 6 bases, with 8 bases separating them. The CDR3 region is CASSEAPTAEAFF. As DNA, the CDR3 is TGTGCCAGCAGTGAAGCGCCGACAGCTGAAGCTTTCTTT.

The gene calls are TRBV11-2 and TRBJ1-3; D remains unclear. The CDR3 is 12 residues long. V was pared by 5 bases and J by 4 bases, with 6 bases between. Germline V gene data show CDR1 as SGHAT and CDR2 as FQNNGV. In DNA, the CDR3 is TGTGCCAGCAGCAGGAGCGGAAACACCATATATTTT. It is translated as CASSRSGNTIYF.

This chain joins TRBV5-1 and TRBJ1-2, with D tentatively TRBD1 (6 bases). The V and J ends lost 2 bases and 3 bases respectively, with 11 bases between them. CDR1 and CDR2 (germline): SGHRS, YFSETQ. The length of the CDR3 is 14 residues. CDR3 DNA: TGCGCCAGCAGCTTTTTACAGGGAGACTATGGCTACACCTTC. Its protein product is CASSFLQGDYGYTF.

The chain joins TRBV5-5 to TRBJ2-5, with 11 bases fitting TRBD1. V lost 3 bases, J lost 1 base, and 8 bases stayed unmatched. The CDR3 is 17 amino acids. Per germline, CDR1 SGHKS and CDR2 YYEKEE (reference sequence). Here the CDR3 reads CASSYPDRGPTQETQYF. CDR3 nucleotide sequence: TGTGCCAGCAGCTACCCGGACAGGGGGCCCACCCAAGAGACCCAGTACTTC.

The genes are TRBV14 and TRBJ2-6; D is uncertain. Trimming removed 0 bases at V and 1 base at J, with 7 bases between. Germline assignment: CDR1 SGHDN and CDR2 FVKESK. This CDR3 comprises 16 residues. Written as DNA, the CDR3 is TGTGCCAGCAGCCAAGATCTGCGTTCTGGGGCCAACGTCCTGACTTTC. This gives the protein CASSQDLRSGANVLTF.

The chain combines TRBV11-2 with TRBJ1-1; D is unresolved. This CDR3 is built from 14 residues. In germline, CDR1 is SGHAT, CDR2 FQNNGV. V was trimmed by 6 bases and J by 3 bases, leaving 14 bases between them. The CDR3 coding sequence is TGTGCCAGCAGTCCTCAGGCGAGGGACACTGAAGCTTTCTTT. Translated, it gives CASSPQARDTEAFF.

This sequence joins TRBV3-1 (or the pseudogene TRBV3-2) and TRBJ1-4; TRBD1 is a possible D gene (6 bases). Trimming removed 3 bases at V and 8 bases at J, with 16 bases between. The germline V gene has CDR1 LGHDT and CDR2 YNNKEL (reference sequence). The CDR3 consists of 15 residues. CDR3 protein: CASSQRGGQGEKLFF. In nucleotides, the CDR3 is TGTGCCAGCAGCCAGAGGGGGGGGCAGGGAGAAAAACTGTTTTTT.